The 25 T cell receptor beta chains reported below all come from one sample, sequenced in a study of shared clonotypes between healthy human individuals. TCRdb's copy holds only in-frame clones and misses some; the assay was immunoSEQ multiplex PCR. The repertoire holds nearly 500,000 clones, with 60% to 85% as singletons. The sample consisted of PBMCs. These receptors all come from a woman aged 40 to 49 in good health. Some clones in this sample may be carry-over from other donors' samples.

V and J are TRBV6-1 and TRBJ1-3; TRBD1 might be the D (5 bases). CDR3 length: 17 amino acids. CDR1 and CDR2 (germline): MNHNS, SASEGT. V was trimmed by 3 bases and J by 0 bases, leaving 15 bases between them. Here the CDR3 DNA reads TGTGCCAGCAGTGACCGAGGACGACAGAGCTCTGGAAACACCATATATTTT. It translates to CASSDRGRQSSGNTIYF.

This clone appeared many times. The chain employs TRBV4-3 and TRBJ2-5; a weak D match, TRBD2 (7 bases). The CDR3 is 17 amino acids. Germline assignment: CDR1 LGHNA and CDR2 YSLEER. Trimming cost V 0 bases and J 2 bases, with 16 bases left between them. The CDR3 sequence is CASSQDPSGQPQETQYF. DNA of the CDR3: TGCGCCAGCAGCCAAGATCCTAGCGGACAGCCTCAAGAGACCCAGTACTTC.

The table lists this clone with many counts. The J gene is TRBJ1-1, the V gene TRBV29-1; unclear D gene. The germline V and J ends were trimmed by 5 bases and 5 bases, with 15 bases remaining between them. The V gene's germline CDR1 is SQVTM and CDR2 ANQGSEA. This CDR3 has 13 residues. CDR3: CSVRHTMDTEAFF. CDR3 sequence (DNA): TGCAGCGTTAGGCACACGATGGATACTGAAGCTTTCTTT. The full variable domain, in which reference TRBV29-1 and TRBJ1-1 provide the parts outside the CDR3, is SAVISQKPSRDICQRGTSLTIQCQVDSQVTMMFWYRQQPGQSLTLIATANQGSEATYESGFVIDKFPISRPNLTFSTLTVSNMSPEDSSIYLCSVRHTMDTEAFFGQGTRLTVV.

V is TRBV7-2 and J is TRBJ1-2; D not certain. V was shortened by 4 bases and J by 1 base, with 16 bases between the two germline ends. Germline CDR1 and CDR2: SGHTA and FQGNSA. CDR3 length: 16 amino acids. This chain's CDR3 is CASSSPWELINYGYTF. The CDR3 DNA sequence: TGTGCCAGCAGCTCCCCCTGGGAGCTGATTAACTATGGCTACACCTTC.

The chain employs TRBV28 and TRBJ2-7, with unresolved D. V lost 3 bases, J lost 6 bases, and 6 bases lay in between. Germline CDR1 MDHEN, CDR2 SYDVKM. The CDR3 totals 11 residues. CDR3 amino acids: CASSFYGEQYF. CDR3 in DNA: TGTGCCAGCAGTTTTTACGGCGAGCAGTACTTC.

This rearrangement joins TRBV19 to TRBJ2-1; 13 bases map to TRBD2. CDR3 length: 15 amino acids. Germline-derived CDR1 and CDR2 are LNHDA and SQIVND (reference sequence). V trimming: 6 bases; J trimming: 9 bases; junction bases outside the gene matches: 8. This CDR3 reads CASSFTSGRAIEQFF. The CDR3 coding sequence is TGTGCCAGTAGCTTTACTAGCGGGAGGGCCATTGAGCAGTTCTTC.

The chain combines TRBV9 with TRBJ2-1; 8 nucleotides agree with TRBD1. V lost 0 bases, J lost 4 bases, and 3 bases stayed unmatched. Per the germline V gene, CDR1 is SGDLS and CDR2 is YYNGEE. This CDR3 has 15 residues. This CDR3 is CASSVVTGGYNEQFF. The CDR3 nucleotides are TGTGCCAGCAGCGTAGTCACAGGGGGGTACAATGAGCAGTTCTTC.

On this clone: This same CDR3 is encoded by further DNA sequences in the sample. This CDR3 reads CASQKHDKGYEQYF. In nucleotides, the CDR3 is TGTGCCAGCCAAAAACACGATAAGGGCTACGAGCAGTACTTC. This chain uses TRBV2 with TRBJ2-7; D not certain. CDR3 size: 14 residues. CDR1 is SNHLY, CDR2 FYNNEI, per germline. With 8 bases removed from V and 3 bases from J, the gap between germline ends came to 17 bases.

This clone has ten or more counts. The CDR3: CASSFQGSKNIQYF. The DNA for the CDR3 is TGTGCCAGCAGCTTCCAGGGGTCCAAAAACATTCAGTACTTC. The chain couples TRBV5-4 to TRBJ2-4, with a tentative D call TRBD1 (6 bases). V was cut by 2 bases and J by 2 bases, with 8 bases left in between. The CDR3 covers 14 residues. Per the germline V gene, CDR1 is SGHNT and CDR2 is YYREEE (reference sequence).

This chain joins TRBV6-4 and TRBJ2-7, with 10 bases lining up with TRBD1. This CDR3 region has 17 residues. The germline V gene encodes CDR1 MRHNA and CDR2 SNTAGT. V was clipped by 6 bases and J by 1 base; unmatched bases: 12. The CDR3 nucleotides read TGTGCCAGCAGCTGGGCCCCCGGGACAGGGGATTCCTACGAGCAGTACTTC. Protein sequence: CASSWAPGTGDSYEQYF.

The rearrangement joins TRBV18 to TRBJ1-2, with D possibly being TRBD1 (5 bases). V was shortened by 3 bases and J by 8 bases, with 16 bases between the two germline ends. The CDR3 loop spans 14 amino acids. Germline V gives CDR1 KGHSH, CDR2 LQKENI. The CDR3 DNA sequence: TGTGCCAGCTCACCGGAGGGGTCTCCGTCAGGCTACACCTTC. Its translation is CASSPEGSPSGYTF. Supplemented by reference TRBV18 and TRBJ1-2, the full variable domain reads NAGVMQNPRHLVRRRGQEARLRCSPMKGHSHVYWYRQLPEEGLKFMVYLQKENIIDESGMPKERFSAEFPKEGPSILRIQQVVRGDSAAYFCASSPEGSPSGYTFGSGTRLTVV.

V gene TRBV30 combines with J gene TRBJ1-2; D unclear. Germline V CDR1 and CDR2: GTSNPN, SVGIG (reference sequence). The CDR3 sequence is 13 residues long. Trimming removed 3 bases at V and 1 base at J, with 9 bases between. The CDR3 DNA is TGTGCCTGGAGCCGTGGTGGTAACTATGGCTACACCTTC. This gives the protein CAWSRGGNYGYTF.

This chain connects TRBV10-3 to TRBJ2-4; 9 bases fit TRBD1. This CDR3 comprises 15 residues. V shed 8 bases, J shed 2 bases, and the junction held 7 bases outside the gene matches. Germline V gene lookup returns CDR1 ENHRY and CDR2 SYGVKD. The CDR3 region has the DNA TGTGCCATCGGGGACAGGGCTTCCCCCAAAAACATTCAGTACTTC. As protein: CAIGDRASPKNIQYF.

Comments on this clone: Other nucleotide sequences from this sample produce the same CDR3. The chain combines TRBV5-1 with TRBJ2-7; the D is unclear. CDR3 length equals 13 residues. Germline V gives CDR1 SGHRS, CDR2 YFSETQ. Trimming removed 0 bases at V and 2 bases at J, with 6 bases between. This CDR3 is CASSLGYPYEQYF. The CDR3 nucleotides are TGCGCCAGCAGCTTGGGCTACCCCTACGAGCAGTACTTC.

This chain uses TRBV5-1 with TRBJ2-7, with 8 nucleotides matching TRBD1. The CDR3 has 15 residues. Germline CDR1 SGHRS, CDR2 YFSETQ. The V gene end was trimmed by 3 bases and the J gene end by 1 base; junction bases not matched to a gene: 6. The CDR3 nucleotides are TGCGCCAGCAGCTCTCGACAGGGGTCATCCTACGAGCAGTACTTC. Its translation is CASSSRQGSSYEQYF.

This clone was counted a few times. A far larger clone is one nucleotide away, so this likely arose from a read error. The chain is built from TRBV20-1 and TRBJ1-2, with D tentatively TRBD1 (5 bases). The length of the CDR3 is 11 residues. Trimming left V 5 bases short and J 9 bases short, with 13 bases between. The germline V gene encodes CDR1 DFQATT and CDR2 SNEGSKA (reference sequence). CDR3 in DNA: TGCAGTGCTGAAGGGGAGCGATGCTACACCTTC. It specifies CSAEGERCYTF.

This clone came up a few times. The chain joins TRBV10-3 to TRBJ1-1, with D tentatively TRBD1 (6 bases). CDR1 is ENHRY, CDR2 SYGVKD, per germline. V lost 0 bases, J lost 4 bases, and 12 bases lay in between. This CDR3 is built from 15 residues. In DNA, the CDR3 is TGTGCCATCAGTGAGTCAGCAGGGGACGGCACTGAAGCTTTCTTT. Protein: CAISESAGDGTEAFF.

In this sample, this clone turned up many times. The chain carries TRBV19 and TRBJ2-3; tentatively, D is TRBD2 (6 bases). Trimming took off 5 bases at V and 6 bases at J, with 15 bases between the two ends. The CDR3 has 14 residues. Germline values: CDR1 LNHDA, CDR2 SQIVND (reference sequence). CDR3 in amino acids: CASSLRRETDTQYF. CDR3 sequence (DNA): TGTGCCAGTAGTCTACGACGGGAGACCGATACGCAGTATTTT.

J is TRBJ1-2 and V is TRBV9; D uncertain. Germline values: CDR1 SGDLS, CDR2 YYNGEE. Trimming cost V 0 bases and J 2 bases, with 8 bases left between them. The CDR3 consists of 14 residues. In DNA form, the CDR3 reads TGTGCCAGCAGCGTAGTGGGCAGCAACTATGGCTACACCTTC. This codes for CASSVVGSNYGYTF. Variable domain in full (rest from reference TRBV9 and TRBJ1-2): DSGVTQTPKHLITATGQRVTLRCSPRSGDLSVYWYQQSLDQGLQFLIQYYNGEERAKGNILERFSAQQFPDLHSELNLSSLELGDSALYFCASSVVGSNYGYTFGSGTRLTVV.

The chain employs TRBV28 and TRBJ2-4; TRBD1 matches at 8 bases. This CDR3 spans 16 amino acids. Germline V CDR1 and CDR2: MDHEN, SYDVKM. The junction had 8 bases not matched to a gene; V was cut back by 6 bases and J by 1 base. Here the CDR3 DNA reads TGTGCCAGCAGGCGAGACAGGGGATCGGCCAAAAACATTCAGTACTTC. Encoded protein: CASRRDRGSAKNIQYF.

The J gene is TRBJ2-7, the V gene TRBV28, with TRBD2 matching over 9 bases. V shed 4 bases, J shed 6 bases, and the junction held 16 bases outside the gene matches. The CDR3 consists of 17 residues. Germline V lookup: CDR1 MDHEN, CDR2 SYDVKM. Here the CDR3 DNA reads TGTGCCAGCAGTTCCCCCTCGGTAAGCGGGAGGATGTTCGAGCAGTACTTC. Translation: CASSSPSVSGRMFEQYF.

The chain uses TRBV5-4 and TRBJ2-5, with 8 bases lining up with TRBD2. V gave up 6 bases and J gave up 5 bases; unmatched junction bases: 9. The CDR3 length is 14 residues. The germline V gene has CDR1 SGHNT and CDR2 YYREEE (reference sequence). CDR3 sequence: CASTSGGSRETQYF. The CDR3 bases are TGTGCCAGCACGTCGGGGGGGTCGAGGGAGACCCAGTACTTC.

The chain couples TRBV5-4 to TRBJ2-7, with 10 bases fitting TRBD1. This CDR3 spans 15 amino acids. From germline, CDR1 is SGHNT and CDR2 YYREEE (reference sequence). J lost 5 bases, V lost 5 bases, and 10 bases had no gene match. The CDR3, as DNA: TGTGCCAGCAGTGAGAGGACAGGGGGGGACGACGAGCAGTACTTC. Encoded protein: CASSERTGGDDEQYF.

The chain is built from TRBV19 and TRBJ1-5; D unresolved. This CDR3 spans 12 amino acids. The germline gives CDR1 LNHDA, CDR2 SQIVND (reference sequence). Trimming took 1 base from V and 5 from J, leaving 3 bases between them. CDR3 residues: CASSIADQPQHF. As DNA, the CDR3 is TGTGCCAGTAGTATAGCAGATCAGCCCCAGCATTTT.

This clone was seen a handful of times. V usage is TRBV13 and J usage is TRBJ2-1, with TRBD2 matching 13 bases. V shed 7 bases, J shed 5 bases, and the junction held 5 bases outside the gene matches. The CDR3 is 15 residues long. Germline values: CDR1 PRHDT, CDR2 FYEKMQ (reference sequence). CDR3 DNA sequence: TGTGCCAGCAACCCGACTAGCGGGGGGAACAATGAGCAGTTCTTC. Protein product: CASNPTSGGNNEQFF.